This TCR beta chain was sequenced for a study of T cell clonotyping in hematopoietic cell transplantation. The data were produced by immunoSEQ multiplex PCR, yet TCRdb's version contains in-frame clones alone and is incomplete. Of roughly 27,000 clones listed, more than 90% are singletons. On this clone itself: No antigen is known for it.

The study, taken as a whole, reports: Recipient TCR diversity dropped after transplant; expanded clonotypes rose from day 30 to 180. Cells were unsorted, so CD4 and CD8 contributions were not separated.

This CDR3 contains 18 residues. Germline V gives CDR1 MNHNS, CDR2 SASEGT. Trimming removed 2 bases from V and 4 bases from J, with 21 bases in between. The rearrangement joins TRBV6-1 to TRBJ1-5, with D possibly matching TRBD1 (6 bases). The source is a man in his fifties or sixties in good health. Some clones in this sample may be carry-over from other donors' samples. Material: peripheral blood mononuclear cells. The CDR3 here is CASSEWATGGGENQPQHF. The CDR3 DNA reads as TGTGCCAGCAGTGAATGGGCGACTGGGGGGGGCGAGAATCAGCCCCAGCATTTT.